This T cell receptor beta chain appears in the sequencing data of a study of neurological immune-mediated disorders. Using its own MiXCR run on the 5' RACE reads, TCRdb lists one record per CDR3 protein. The top ten hold about 40% of the sample, which has thousands of distinct CDR3 sequences, more than 20% seen once. By proportion, this clonotype is medium-sized (0.01 to 0.1%). J lost 4 bases, V lost 4 bases, and 9 bases had no gene match. This CDR3 spans 15 amino acids. Germline assignment: CDR1 DFQATT and CDR2 SNEGSKA (reference sequence). This TCR was sampled from a woman between 55 and 75 years old with HTLV-1-associated myelopathy (HAM/TSP). The V call is TRBV20-1, the J call TRBJ2-3; 9 nucleotides match TRBD1. Sequencing input: CD8+ T cells from blood. The CDR3 spells CSAIQWDREADTQYF. DNA of the CDR3: TGCAGTGCTATCCAATGGGACAGGGAGGCAGATACGCAGTATTTT.